This TCR beta chain is from a study of OX40 agonist ivuxolimab in advanced cancers. Describing the broader study: The costimulatory receptor OX40 (CD134) was targeted by ivuxolimab, a fully human IgG2 agonistic monoclonal antibody. Intravenous ivuxolimab was administered to patients every 2 weeks at six dose levels: 0.01, 0.1, 0.3, 1.5, 3 and 10 mg/kg. Of the approximately 54 patients in dose escalation, about 19 had hepatocellular carcinoma, about 15 had melanoma, 9 had renal cell carcinoma and 9 had head and neck cancer. A male proportion of 82.7% and a mean age of roughly 58 years, ranging from 23 to 79, were recorded for the dose-escalation cohort. Prior anti-PD-1, anti-PD-L1 or anti-CTLA-4 therapy was permitted, and checkpoint inhibitors had been received by around 39% of dose-escalation patients. Three dose-escalation patients achieved partial responses, one with hepatocellular carcinoma and two with cutaneous melanoma. Peripheral TCRbeta sequencing was intended to test whether TCR sequence diversity was altered and clonal T-cell expansion was caused by ivuxolimab. The paper describes the monotherapy dose-escalation part (N ≈ 49 patients) of the phase I trial of ivuxolimab.

What the authors observed across the whole study: Partial responders in the 0.1-3.0 mg/kg groups had among the lowest normalized peripheral clonal expansion, especially among CD8+ T cells. Low levels of normalized T-cell clonal expansion were also seen in some patients who did not respond. Which antigens the clonally expanded peripheral T cells were specific for was not determined. After ivuxolimab, CD8+ T cells had more expanded clones than CD4+ T cells on average. At doses from 0.1 to 3.0 mg/kg, clonal expansion was seen in both CD4+ and CD8+ blood T cells between baseline and week 6.

Patients with a history of autoimmune disease or receiving systemic immunosuppression were excluded from the trial. In every dose cohort, peripheral blood was drawn for TCR sequencing at baseline, cycle 4 day 1, and cycle 7 day 1. The samples were drawn from a first-in-human, open-label, multicenter phase I dose-escalation trial of ivuxolimab. Adults with locally advanced or metastatic head and neck squamous cell, hepatocellular, melanoma or renal cell carcinoma were enrolled in the trial. Before TCR sequencing, CD4+ and CD8+ T cells were separately sorted from peripheral blood. The table lists this clone with a count of one. Its antigen is unknown. No much larger clonotype is one base removed from it; base qualities were not supplied. Including cysteine and phenylalanine, the CDR3 has 14 amino acids. Of the read, only the CDR3 DNA is kept; its 42 bases are in frame from base 1. At the junction V is shortened by 3 bases and J by 5 bases, with 11 bases in between. In the germline V gene, CDR1 corresponds to MDHEN and CDR2 to SYDVKM.

Genomic DNA was extracted from sorted cells for sequencing of the TCRbeta CDR3 region. The immunoSEQ Assay was used for sequencing of TCRbeta CDR3 regions. Here the immuneACCESS table is served through TCRdb, limited to in-frame sequences with V and J called. Missing clones are a known gap in these copies; in checked studies unresolved V genes cover under half, and the rest lacks a known reason. The sample table holds roughly 25,000 clones, of which around 79% were seen once. 2% to 2.5% of the sample rests with the top ten. The TCR originated in an adult with an advanced solid tumor such as melanoma, head and neck, liver or kidney cancer. The chain employs TRBV28 and TRBJ2-1; TRBD2 is a possible D gene, resting on 7 matching bases. The sequenced sample was CD4+ or CD8+ T cells sorted from blood, obtained in a trial of the OX40 agonist ivuxolimab. CDR3 sequence: CASSFGGTNNEQFF. The sequence in DNA is TGTGCCAGCAGTTTCGGGGGGACAAACAATGAGCAGTTCTTC.